A selection of T cell receptor beta chains follows, all from one sample in a study of T-cell memory formation after mild COVID-19. TCRdb reprocessed the 5' RACE reads via MiXCR and lists one record per CDR3 protein. The table lists approximately 500,000 distinct CDR3 sequences, about 23% of them singletons. The sample was PBMCs or a T cell subset sorted from them (not recorded which). These receptors came from an adult woman who had mild COVID-19 (a few samples of this study predate the infection). Cell type and time point are not known. Both conserved end residues are part of each CDR3. The size entry is marked missing in some rows and otherwise reads once, few, many or a size class.

v_call: TRBV20-1; clone_size: few; cdr3_aa: CSARKQGSGELFF
v_call: TRBV11-2; clone_size: NA; cdr3_aa: CASSRGGGVNTGELFF
v_call: TRBV27; clone_size: NA; cdr3_aa: CASSSQGSWGYTF
v_call: TRBV18; clone_size: NA; cdr3_aa: CAGSDRASAEQFF
v_call: TRBV13; clone_size: NA; cdr3_aa: CASSFGGGGNEETQYF
v_call: TRBV9; clone_size: few; cdr3_aa: CASSAFSGRVSYNEQFF
v_call: TRBV5-1; clone_size: many; cdr3_aa: CASSLGPNSGNTIYF
v_call: TRBV20-1; clone_size: many; cdr3_aa: CSASKLGAANGYTF
v_call: TRBV19; clone_size: NA; cdr3_aa: CASSMRQGAGYGYTF
v_call: TRBV18; clone_size: NA; cdr3_aa: CASSPSAPATNEKLFF
v_call: TRBV12-3/TRBV12-4; clone_size: NA; cdr3_aa: CASRLSGNNEQFF
v_call: TRBV5-1; clone_size: once; cdr3_aa: CASSLSTSAEQYF
v_call: TRBV2; clone_size: NA; cdr3_aa: CASRRGISGELFF